The 22 T cell receptor beta chains listed next were all sequenced from one sample in a study of blood T cell repertoires in COVID-19. Produced via immunoSEQ multiplex PCR; TCRdb's table is partial and in-frame only. The table records about 120,000 clones, around 87% of them present only once. The sequencing sample was made of peripheral blood. The receptors were sampled from a woman aged 45-60 years with acute or convalescent COVID-19.

CDR3 amino acids: CATSEGGAGDYEQYF. CDR3 bases: TGTGCCACCAGTGAGGGGGGGGCAGGGGACTACGAGCAGTACTTC. J is TRBJ2-7 and V is TRBV24-1, with D possibly TRBD2 on 7 matching bases. The CDR3 has 15 amino acids. The germline V and J ends were trimmed by 4 bases and 3 bases, with 15 bases remaining between them. Germline V CDR1 and CDR2: KGHDR, SFDVKD.

The J gene is TRBJ2-1, the V gene TRBV6-2 or TRBV6-3, with 9 bases matching TRBD2. V trimming: 5 bases; J trimming: 5 bases; junction bases outside the gene matches: 1. The CDR3 spans 13 residues. Germline CDR1 is MNHEY and CDR2 is SVGEGT. The CDR3 DNA sequence: TGTGCCAGCAGTGGACTAGCGAACAATGAGCAGTTCTTC. Residues: CASSGLANNEQFF.

This chain uses TRBV6-5 with TRBJ1-2, with D perhaps TRBD1 (5 bases). In germline, CDR1 is MNHEY, CDR2 SVGAGI. The CDR3 sequence is 15 residues long. V gave up 2 bases and J gave up 4 bases, with 14 bases separating them. The CDR3 loop reads CASSYNLGGGYGYTF. CDR3 bases: TGTGCCAGCAGTTACAATTTGGGCGGGGGCTATGGCTACACCTTC.

The V call is TRBV4-1, the J call TRBJ2-5; the D gene is possibly TRBD1 (6 bases). CDR1 and CDR2 from the germline V gene are MGHRA and YSYEKL. The CDR3 length is 17 residues. The V end was cut by 5 bases, the J end by 2 bases, with 21 bases between. CDR3 protein: CASSGGRTDFIQETQYF. The CDR3 coding sequence is TGCGCCAGCAGCGGAGGTAGGACAGATTTTATTCAAGAGACCCAGTACTTC.

This sequence joins TRBV9 and TRBJ1-2; the match to TRBD1 covers 7 bases. Germline V gene sequence: CDR1 SGDLS, CDR2 YYNGEE. V dropped 4 bases and J dropped 5; count of bases not matched to a gene: 14. CDR3 length equals 16 residues. The CDR3 DNA is TGTGCCAGCAGCCCAGGGGCCGGGACAGACGTATATGGCTACACCTTC. Translating gives CASSPGAGTDVYGYTF. Supplemented by reference TRBV9 and TRBJ1-2, the full variable domain reads DSGVTQTPKHLITATGQRVTLRCSPRSGDLSVYWYQQSLDQGLQFLIQYYNGEERAKGNILERFSAQQFPDLHSELNLSSLELGDSALYFCASSPGAGTDVYGYTFGSGTRLTVV.

The rearrangement joins TRBV11-3 to TRBJ2-7; perhaps TRBD1 as D (5 bases). Trimming took 6 bases from V and 5 from J, leaving 20 bases between them. The CDR3 loop spans 15 amino acids. The germline gives CDR1 SGHNT, CDR2 YENEEA. The CDR3 DNA is TGTGCCAGCAGATTTCGGCAGGGCCCGGAAAACGAGCAGTACTTC. This codes for CASRFRQGPENEQYF.

The CDR3 sequence is CASSIAGGPHEQYF. For the CDR3, the DNA is TGTGCCAGTAGTATAGCGGGAGGGCCCCACGAGCAGTACTTC. This chain connects TRBV19 to TRBJ2-7; 8 bases are a match to TRBD2. Germline-derived CDR1 and CDR2 are LNHDA and SQIVND (reference sequence). J lost 5 bases, V lost 1 base, and 4 bases had no gene match. The CDR3 has 14 amino acids. Using reference TRBV19 and TRBJ2-7 for the parts outside the CDR3, the full variable domain is DGGITQSPKYLFRKEGQNVTLSCEQNLNHDAMYWYRQDPGQGLRLIYYSQIVNDFQKGDIAEGYSVSREKKESFPLTVTSAQKNPTAFYLCASSIAGGPHEQYFGPGTRLTVT.

V is TRBV7-2 and J is TRBJ2-3; 11 bases align to TRBD2. The CDR3 spans 16 residues. V lost 1 base to trimming and J lost 5 bases; unmatched junction nucleotides: 5. Germline-derived CDR1 and CDR2 are SGHTA and FQGNSA. This CDR3 is CASSLVLAGVKDTQYF. The CDR3 nucleotides read TGTGCCAGCAGCTTAGTACTAGCGGGAGTGAAAGATACGCAGTATTTT.

The V call is TRBV7-9, the J call TRBJ1-4, with D perhaps TRBD1 (6 bases). Germline values: CDR1 SEHNR, CDR2 FQNEAQ (reference sequence). This CDR3 comprises 14 residues. V lost 1 base and J lost 7, with 10 bases in between. The CDR3 region has the DNA TGTGCCAGCAGCTTAGGGCAGGGGAGTGAAAAACTGTTTTTT. Its translation: CASSLGQGSEKLFF.

The chain joins TRBV7-8 to TRBJ2-5, with a possible D match to TRBD2 (5 bases). With 4 bases removed from V and 4 bases from J, the gap between germline ends came to 16 bases. The CDR3 is 15 residues long. Germline V gives CDR1 SGHVS, CDR2 FQNEAQ. The CDR3 DNA sequence: TGTGCCAGCAGCTCGCCGGCGGCTGCGGGAGAGACCCAGTACTTC. It codes for CASSSPAAAGETQYF.

This clone has a handful of counts. This rearrangement joins TRBV12-5 to TRBJ1-5, with TRBD1 as a possible D gene (6 bases). This CDR3 is 16 amino acids long. Between the trimmed V and J ends, which lost 3 bases and 1 base, there was a span of 13 bases. Per germline, CDR1 LGHNT and CDR2 FRNRAP. The CDR3, as DNA: TGTGCTAGTGGTTTCCTCGGGGGGCCGAGCAATCAGCCCCAGCATTTT. The encoded protein is CASGFLGGPSNQPQHF.

The CDR3 DNA reads TGTGCCAGCAGCCACGAGGCCGGCAATAATTCACCCCTCCACTTT. This translates into CASSHEAGNNSPLHF. The genes are TRBV7-2 and TRBJ1-6; no reliable D call. The CDR3 loop spans 15 amino acids. Trimming took off 5 bases at V and 5 bases at J, with 13 bases between the two ends. The germline gives CDR1 SGHTA, CDR2 FQGNSA. The variable domain in full, completed from reference TRBV7-2 and TRBJ1-6, reads GAGVSQSPSNKVTEKGKDVELRCDPISGHTALYWYRQSLGQGLEFLIYFQGNSAPDKSGLPSDRFSAERTGGSVSTLTIQRTQQEDSAVYLCASSHEAGNNSPLHFGNGTRLTVT.

The gene calls are TRBV7-9 and TRBJ1-1, with TRBD1 identical over 7 bases. The CDR3 has 14 amino acids. V trimming: 8 bases; J trimming: 6 bases; junction bases outside the gene matches: 12. Germline CDR1 is SEHNR and CDR2 is FQNEAQ (reference sequence). Here the CDR3 reads CASSPGQFHSEAFF. CDR3 in DNA: TGTGCCAGCTCCCCGGGACAGTTTCATTCTGAAGCTTTCTTT. Drawing the rest from reference TRBV7-9 and TRBJ1-1, the complete variable domain is DTGVSQNPRHKITKRGQNVTFRCDPISEHNRLYWYRQTLGQGPEFLTYFQNEAQLEKSRLLSDRFSAERPKGSFSTLEIQRTEQGDSAMYLCASSPGQFHSEAFFGQGTRLTVV.

The chain uses TRBV7-8 and TRBJ1-1; D remains ambiguous. Germline CDR1 reads SGHVS; CDR2 reads FQNEAQ. CDR3 length: 15 residues. Trimming cost V 5 bases and J 2 bases, with 15 bases left between them. Written as DNA, the CDR3 is TGTGCCAGCAGCCCAAACGTCGGGTTTAACACTGAAGCTTTCTTT. Its protein product is CASSPNVGFNTEAFF. The full variable domain, with the rest looked up from reference TRBV7-8 and TRBJ1-1, is GAGVSQSPRYKVAKRGQDVALRCDPISGHVSLFWYQQALGQGPEFLTYFQNEAQLDKSGLPSDRFFAERPEGSVSTLKIQRTQQEDSAVYLCASSPNVGFNTEAFFGQGTRLTVV.

The chain recombines TRBV7-9 with TRBJ1-2; a weak D match, TRBD1 (6 bases). Trimming cost V 6 bases and J 8 bases, with 13 bases left between them. The CDR3 spans 12 residues. CDR1 is SEHNR and CDR2 is FQNEAQ in the germline V gene (reference sequence). The CDR3 DNA is TGTGCCAGCAGTTCGCAGGGGTGGGGCTACACCTTC. This gives the protein CASSSQGWGYTF.

V is TRBV5-1 and J is TRBJ2-5; 10 bases align to TRBD2. The CDR3 has 14 amino acids. The trim removed 5 bases at V and 4 bases at J, leaving 5 bases unmatched. Germline CDR1 SGHRS, CDR2 YFSETQ. The CDR3 DNA is TGCGCCAGCAGGCACGGGACTAGCGTAGAGACCCAGTACTTC. Translating gives CASRHGTSVETQYF.

The chain carries TRBV6-5 and TRBJ2-7; 9 bases match TRBD2. The CDR3 sequence is 15 residues long. The junction had 13 bases not matched to a gene; V was cut back by 6 bases and J by 7 bases. CDR1 MNHEY and CDR2 SVGAGI come from the germline V gene. The CDR3, as DNA: TGTGCCAGCAGAGCTTCGGGACTAGCAACGGAAGAGCAGTACTTC. Protein product: CASRASGLATEEQYF.

The CDR3 protein is CASSLGSSGLAGAQETQYF. CDR3 sequence (DNA): TGCGCCAGCAGCCTTGGGAGTTCCGGACTAGCGGGAGCTCAAGAGACCCAGTACTTC. V and J are TRBV5-1 and TRBJ2-5; 13 nucleotides align to TRBD2. The CDR3 contains 19 residues. Germline CDR1 is SGHRS and CDR2 is YFSETQ. The trim removed 4 bases at V and 2 bases at J, leaving 14 bases unmatched. Full variable domain (remainder filled in from reference TRBV5-1 and TRBJ2-5): KAGVTQTPRYLIKTRGQQVTLSCSPISGHRSVSWYQQTPGQGLQFLFEYFSETQRNKGNFPGRFSGRQFSNSRSEMNVSTLELGDSALYLCASSLGSSGLAGAQETQYFGPGTRLLVL.

V gene TRBV6-5 combines with J gene TRBJ1-4; D is possibly TRBD1 (5 bases). The length of the CDR3 is 16 residues. Trimming removed 0 bases from V and 7 bases from J, with 15 bases in between. Germline V lookup: CDR1 MNHEY, CDR2 SVGAGI. The CDR3 reads CASSYSMGRVAEKLFF. As DNA, the CDR3 is TGTGCCAGCAGTTACTCGATGGGCAGGGTGGCTGAAAAACTGTTTTTT.

This rearrangement joins TRBV19 to TRBJ2-7; a possible D gene is TRBD2 (5 bases). Germline V gene lookup returns CDR1 LNHDA and CDR2 SQIVND (reference sequence). V dropped 4 bases and J dropped 2 bases, with 9 bases sitting between them. CDR3 length: 13 residues. The DNA for the CDR3 is TGTGCCAGTAGTAGCGGGCCGCCCTACGAGCAGTACTTC. It translates to CASSSGPPYEQYF.

V gene TRBV9 combines with J gene TRBJ2-1; 7 bases are a match to TRBD2. The CDR3 sequence is 17 residues long. The ends lost 4 bases at V and 2 bases at J; junction bases unmatched: 12. Germline values: CDR1 SGDLS, CDR2 YYNGEE. The CDR3 here is CASSPHLAEGPYNEQFF. Written as DNA, the CDR3 is TGTGCCAGCAGCCCCCATCTAGCGGAGGGACCCTACAATGAGCAGTTCTTC. The variable domain in full, completed from reference TRBV9 and TRBJ2-1, reads DSGVTQTPKHLITATGQRVTLRCSPRSGDLSVYWYQQSLDQGLQFLIQYYNGEERAKGNILERFSAQQFPDLHSELNLSSLELGDSALYFCASSPHLAEGPYNEQFFGPGTRLTVL.

This clone was counted a few times. This chain links TRBV19 with TRBJ1-2, with 12 bases matching TRBD1. The germline V gene encodes CDR1 LNHDA and CDR2 SQIVND (reference sequence). V shed 3 bases and J 4 bases; nucleotides not matched to a gene: 3. The CDR3 length is 15 residues. CDR3 protein: CASSIGTGGGYGYTF. Here the CDR3 DNA reads TGTGCCAGTAGTATCGGGACAGGGGGCGGCTATGGCTACACCTTC.